The next 14 T cell receptor beta chains were all read from a single sample in a study of Ad26.COV2.S vaccination and SARS-CoV-2 variants. Documented treatment: over 15 received Ad26.COV2.S at low or high dose, single or two shots; roughly five received placebo; per-sample allocation not given. Each sample was drawn 63 days after the first injection (of vaccine or placebo). Assay: immunoSEQ multiplex PCR; the TCRdb copy retains only in-frame clones and omits some. The table shows 300,000 to 350,000 clones, with about 86% occurring only once. Sample: peripheral blood, taken in a trial of Ad26.COV2.S vaccine versus placebo. Source of these receptors: a person between 18 and 65 years old who received the Ad26.COV2.S COVID-19 vaccine or a placebo.

CDR3: CASSLDRGPNTGELFF. The CDR3 nucleotides are TGTGCCAGCAGCTTAGATAGGGGGCCGAACACCGGGGAGCTGTTTTTT. The chain links TRBV7-9 to TRBJ2-2; 7 positions match TRBD1. This CDR3 has 16 residues. V trimming: 1 base; J trimming: 0 bases; junction bases outside the gene matches: 2. Germline values: CDR1 SEHNR, CDR2 FQNEAQ (reference sequence). Using reference TRBV7-9 and TRBJ2-2 for the parts outside the CDR3, the full variable domain is DTGVSQNPRHKITKRGQNVTFRCDPISEHNRLYWYRQTLGQGPEFLTYFQNEAQLEKSRLLSDRFSAERPKGSFSTLEIQRTEQGDSAMYLCASSLDRGPNTGELFFGEGSRLTVL.

This sequence joins TRBV18 and TRBJ1-4, with D tentatively TRBD1 (5 bases). Between the trimmed V and J ends, which lost 2 bases and 7 bases, there was a span of 11 bases. Looked up from germline, CDR1 is KGHSH and CDR2 is LQKENI. CDR3 size: 14 residues. CDR3: CASSPGQGGEKLFF. CDR3 sequence (DNA): TGTGCCAGCTCACCAGGGCAGGGCGGTGAAAAACTGTTTTTT.

A word on this clone: This sample also contains other DNA sequences that code for the same CDR3. This chain links TRBV5-4 with TRBJ1-6, with unresolved D. V gave up 1 base and J gave up 7 bases, with 3 bases separating them. The CDR3 covers 12 residues. CDR1 and CDR2 (germline): SGHNT, YYREEE (reference sequence). As DNA, the CDR3 is TGTGCCAGCAGCTTGTCGAATTCACCCCTCCACTTT. Amino acids: CASSLSNSPLHF.

This rearrangement joins TRBV24-1 to TRBJ2-1, with 8 bases lining up with TRBD2. V dropped 2 bases and J dropped 7; count of bases not matched to a gene: 6. CDR3 length: 15 residues. Per germline, CDR1 KGHDR and CDR2 SFDVKD. Here the CDR3 reads CATSDSTSGRNEQFF. The CDR3 DNA sequence: TGTGCCACCAGTGATTCCACTAGCGGAAGGAATGAGCAGTTCTTC.

In its sample, this clone was seen a few times. This chain links TRBV7-3 with TRBJ2-2, with a tentative D call TRBD1 (6 bases). This CDR3 is built from 13 residues. V lost 10 bases, J lost 6 bases, and 15 bases lay in between. Germline-derived CDR1 and CDR2 are SGHTA and FQGTGA. The CDR3: CATERTAPGELFF. As DNA, the CDR3 is TGTGCCACAGAGCGGACAGCCCCCGGGGAGCTGTTTTTT.

This clone appeared a single time. The V and J genes are TRBV7-8 and TRBJ2-5; TRBD2 agrees at 10 bases. Germline V gives CDR1 SGHVS, CDR2 FQNEAQ. Trimming removed 5 bases from V and 0 bases from J; junction bases left unmatched: 9. The CDR3 spans 17 residues. The CDR3 bases are TGTGCCAGCAGCCGAGGGGCTAGCGGGGGCTACCAAGAGACCCAGTACTTC. It specifies CASSRGASGGYQETQYF.

This chain connects TRBV10-3 to TRBJ2-3, with 9 positions matching TRBD1. V lost 6 bases to trimming and J lost 5 bases; unmatched junction nucleotides: 9. The CDR3 loop spans 15 amino acids. Germline loops: CDR1 ENHRY, CDR2 SYGVKD. CDR3 coding DNA: TGTGCCATCAGCTTGACAGGGGGGTTGGTAGATACGCAGTATTTT. Protein sequence: CAISLTGGLVDTQYF.

The chain is built from TRBV19 and TRBJ2-2; D is perhaps TRBD2 (5 bases). Germline V CDR1 and CDR2: LNHDA, SQIVND (reference sequence). The V end lost 4 bases, the J end lost 4 bases, and 10 bases lay between the germline ends. CDR3 length: 14 amino acids. CDR3 sequence: CASSKEGGTGELFF. The DNA of the CDR3 is TGTGCCAGTAGTAAAGAGGGTGGCACCGGGGAGCTGTTTTTT.

The chain recombines TRBV6-2 or TRBV6-3 with TRBJ2-1; D gene ambiguous. V lost 5 bases to trimming and J lost 0 bases, with 14 bases between them. The CDR3 is 16 amino acids. Germline CDR1 reads MNHEY; CDR2 reads SVGEGT. CDR3 nucleotides: TGTGCCAGCAGTGCCCCGGAGAGATTCTCCTACAATGAGCAGTTCTTC. Translation: CASSAPERFSYNEQFF.

About this clone: Other nucleotide sequences from this sample produce the same CDR3. The chain joins TRBV30 to TRBJ2-7; a possible D gene is TRBD1 (7 bases). The CDR3 loop spans 14 amino acids. The V end was cut by 0 bases, the J end by 2 bases, with 11 bases between. Germline assignment: CDR1 GTSNPN and CDR2 SVGIG (reference sequence). Here the CDR3 DNA reads TGTGCCTGGAGTGTAGGCGGGACAGCCTACGAGCAGTACTTC. It yields the protein CAWSVGGTAYEQYF.

This chain connects TRBV18 to TRBJ1-4; 8 bases fit TRBD1. Germline V gives CDR1 KGHSH, CDR2 LQKENI. The CDR3 covers 16 residues. The ends lost 2 bases at V and 7 bases at J; junction bases unmatched: 9. CDR3 nucleotide sequence: TGTGCCAGCTCACCAGGCCGCCCAGGGGGCGGTGAAAAACTGTTTTTT. Translation gives CASSPGRPGGGEKLFF.

The chain carries TRBV11-2 and TRBJ1-1, with no clear D. Germline assignment: CDR1 SGHAT and CDR2 FQNNGV. With 0 bases removed from V and 7 bases from J, the gap between germline ends came to 15 bases. CDR3 length: 15 residues. CDR3 DNA: TGTGCCAGCAGCTTAGATCGATTCCGGGCAGGTGAAGCTTTCTTT. Its translation is CASSLDRFRAGEAFF.

V is TRBV29-1 and J is TRBJ2-5, with D possibly being TRBD1 (6 bases). CDR3 length: 15 amino acids. Per germline, CDR1 SQVTM and CDR2 ANQGSEA. V lost 6 bases to trimming and J lost 2 bases, with 19 bases between them. The CDR3 here is CSVRIQGRGQETQYF. The CDR3 bases are TGCAGCGTCCGCATTCAGGGGCGAGGACAAGAGACCCAGTACTTC. Supplemented by reference TRBV29-1 and TRBJ2-5, the full variable domain reads SAVISQKPSRDICQRGTSLTIQCQVDSQVTMMFWYRQQPGQSLTLIATANQGSEATYESGFVIDKFPISRPNLTFSTLTVSNMSPEDSSIYLCSVRIQGRGQETQYFGPGTRLLVL.

This clone was counted ten times or more. Other DNA sequences in the same sample also yield this CDR3. V is TRBV7-6 and J is TRBJ2-3; D is undetermined. Germline lookup yields CDR1 SGHVS and CDR2 FNYEAQ. The CDR3 contains 12 residues. V gave up 2 bases and J gave up 0 bases, with 0 bases separating them. CDR3 DNA: TGTGCCAGCAGCTTAAGCACAGATACGCAGTATTTT. Protein product: CASSLSTDTQYF.